The 12 T cell receptor beta chains presented below share a single source sample, sequenced in a study of regulatory T cells in long-lasting Graves disease. Time point meaning: newly diagnosed GD, antithyroid drugs for less than 3 months. PBMCs were the source of the RNA used for TCR sequencing. Combining iRepertoire HTBI primers with Arm-PCR of CDR3 regions, the authors built TCR beta libraries. MiXCR was run by TCRdb on the multiplex PCR reads, yielding one entry per CDR3 protein. The data show 200,000 to 250,000 distinct CDR3 sequences, around 16% seen once. The material sequenced was peripheral blood mononuclear cells (PBMCs), taken at new diagnosis, from a patient treated with antithyroid drugs. The source of these receptors is a female donor with Graves disease.

In this sample, this clonotype turned up once. Given a much more abundant clone one base away, this may be a read error. V is TRBV5-1 and J is TRBJ1-2, with D possibly being TRBD1 (5 bases). Germline V gene sequence: CDR1 SGHRS, CDR2 YFSETQ. The CDR3 contains 14 residues. The CDR3 DNA follows: TGCGCCAGCAGCCCAGTGACAGTTAACTATGGCTACAGCTTC. This translates into CASSPVTVNYGYSF.

The chain uses TRBV11-3 and TRBJ1-1, with D perhaps TRBD1 (5 bases). Germline CDR1 reads SGHNT; CDR2 reads YENEEA. Trimming removed 5 bases from V and 5 bases from J, with 12 bases in between. The CDR3 sequence is 13 residues long. CDR3 amino acids: CASSRDRWTEAFF. The CDR3 DNA follows: TGTGCCAGCAGCCGGGACCGCTGGACTGAAGCTTTCTTT.

This clonotype came up many times. The J gene is TRBJ2-3, the V gene TRBV20-1; 11 nucleotides match TRBD1. Trimming removed 4 bases from V and 3 bases from J; junction bases left unmatched: 3. The CDR3 contains 14 residues. Germline assignment: CDR1 DFQATT and CDR2 SNEGSKA (reference sequence). CDR3 nucleotides: TGCAGTGCTAAAGGACAGGGGGCAACAGATACGCAGTATTTT. This gives the protein CSAKGQGATDTQYF.

Turning to this clonotype: This may come from a read error, since a much larger clone is one base off. The chain employs TRBV24-1 and TRBJ2-5, with 7 bases identical to TRBD2. The CDR3 length is 17 residues. Germline CDR1 KGHDR, CDR2 SFDVKD. Germline trimming cut 3 bases from V and 3 bases from J; bases unmatched to any gene: 12. The CDR3 nucleotides read TGTGCCACCAGTGATCCTCCCTTGGGAGGGCAGGAAGAGACCCAGTACTTC. Protein: CATSDPPLGGQEETQYF.

As for this clonotype: A far larger clone is one nucleotide away, so this likely arose from a read error. The chain uses TRBV9 and TRBJ2-5, with D possibly being TRBD2 (6 bases). Judging by the DNA end, TRBJ2-1 fits better; the J call may be wrong. The CDR3 is 14 amino acids. The V gene's germline CDR1 is SGDLS and CDR2 YYNGEE. The CDR3 nucleotides read TGTGCCAGCAGCCACAGACTAGACCAAGAGACCCAGTTCTTC. Protein product: CASSHRLDQETQFF.

As to this clonotype: One base away lies a much larger clone, so this may be a sequencing read error. The rearrangement links TRBV6-1 to TRBJ2-3, with D possibly being TRBD1 (6 bases). CDR1 is MNHNS and CDR2 is SASEGT in the germline V gene. The ends were cut back, 8 bases at V and 2 bases at J, with 14 bases in the middle. The CDR3 consists of 14 residues. The CDR3 DNA sequence: TGTGCCAGCGAGGGGGACCTATACACAGATACGCAGTATTTT. This gives the protein CASEGDLYTDTQYF.

This clonotype has a count of ten or more. This chain joins TRBV2 and TRBJ2-7; 8 positions agree with TRBD2. There are 15 residues in the CDR3. Trimming removed 5 bases from V and 0 bases from J; junction bases left unmatched: 6. Germline V gene lookup returns CDR1 SNHLY and CDR2 FYNNEI. The CDR3 loop is CASSTERGSSYEQYF. The CDR3 DNA reads as TGTGCCAGCAGTACTGAGCGGGGGAGCTCCTACGAGCAGTACTTC.

This clonotype was seen a handful of times. V gene TRBV5-6 combines with J gene TRBJ2-2; possible D gene TRBD2, 5 bases. The CDR3 has 14 residues. Germline assignment: CDR1 SGHDT and CDR2 YYEEEE. With 4 bases removed from V and 6 bases from J, the gap between germline ends came to 13 bases. CDR3 coding DNA: TGTGCCAGCAGCGGAATTAGCGTTTCCGGGGAGCTGTTTTTT. Protein product: CASSGISVSGELFF. Full variable domain (remainder filled in from reference TRBV5-6 and TRBJ2-2): DAGVTQSPTHLIKTRGQQVTLRCSPKSGHDTVSWYQQALGQGPQFIFQYYEEEERQRGNFPDRFSGHQFPNYSSELNVNALLLGDSALYLCASSGISVSGELFFGEGSRLTVL.

This clonotype showed up many times. This chain joins TRBV6-1 and TRBJ2-3; the match to TRBD1 covers 10 bases. CDR3 size: 16 residues. V dropped 6 bases and J dropped 5; count of bases not matched to a gene: 11. CDR1 and CDR2 from the germline V gene are MNHNS and SASEGT. The CDR3 bases are TGTGCCAGCAGACCCCGACAGGGGGCCAATTTAGATACGCAGTATTTT. It encodes CASRPRQGANLDTQYF.

In this sample, this clonotype turned up many times. The chain carries TRBV11-3 and TRBJ1-2; TRBD1 matches at 7 bases. With V trimmed by 0 bases and J by 8 bases, 9 bases remained unmatched. The CDR3 is made up of 15 amino acids. CDR1 and CDR2 (germline): SGHNT, YENEEA. Here the CDR3 DNA reads TGTGCCAGCAGCTTAGACCCGGGGGGACAGCGGGGCTACACCTTC. Protein product: CASSLDPGGQRGYTF.

This clonotype was seen a handful of times. The chain employs TRBV14 and TRBJ2-5; 7 bases line up with TRBD2. Germline assignment: CDR1 SGHDN and CDR2 FVKESK. The CDR3 loop spans 15 amino acids. V shed 5 bases and J 2 bases; nucleotides not matched to a gene: 8. The CDR3 sequence is CASSARTRWQETQYF. In nucleotides, the CDR3 is TGTGCCAGCAGCGCACGGACTAGATGGCAAGAGACCCAGTACTTC.

This clonotype showed up many times. The chain links TRBV3-1 to TRBJ1-1; tentative D call: TRBD1 (5 bases). Germline loops: CDR1 LGHDT, CDR2 YNNKEL (reference sequence). This CDR3 is built from 16 residues. V shed 0 bases and J shed 1 base, with 12 bases lying between them. This chain's CDR3 is CASSQDGWGRNTEAFF. CDR3 nucleotide sequence: TGTGCCAGCAGCCAAGATGGATGGGGACGGAACACTGAAGCTTTCTTT.